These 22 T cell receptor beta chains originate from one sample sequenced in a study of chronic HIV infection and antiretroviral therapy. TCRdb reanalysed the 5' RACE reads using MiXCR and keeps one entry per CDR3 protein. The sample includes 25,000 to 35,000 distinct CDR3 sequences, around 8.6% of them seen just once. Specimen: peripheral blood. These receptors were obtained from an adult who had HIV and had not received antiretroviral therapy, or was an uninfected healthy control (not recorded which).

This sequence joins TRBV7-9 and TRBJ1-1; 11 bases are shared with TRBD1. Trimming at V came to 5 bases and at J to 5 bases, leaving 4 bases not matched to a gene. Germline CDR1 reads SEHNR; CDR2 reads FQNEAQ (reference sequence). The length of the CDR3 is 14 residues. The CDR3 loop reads CASSGDRGRTEAFF. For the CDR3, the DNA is TGTGCCAGCAGCGGGGACAGGGGGAGGACTGAAGCTTTCTTT.

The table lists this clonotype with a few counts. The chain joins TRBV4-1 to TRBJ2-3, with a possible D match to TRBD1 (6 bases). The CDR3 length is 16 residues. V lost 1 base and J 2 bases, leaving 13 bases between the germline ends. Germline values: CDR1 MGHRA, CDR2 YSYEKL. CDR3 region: CASSQAWGPDTDTQYF. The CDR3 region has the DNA TGCGCCAGCAGCCAAGCTTGGGGGCCTGACACAGATACGCAGTATTTT.

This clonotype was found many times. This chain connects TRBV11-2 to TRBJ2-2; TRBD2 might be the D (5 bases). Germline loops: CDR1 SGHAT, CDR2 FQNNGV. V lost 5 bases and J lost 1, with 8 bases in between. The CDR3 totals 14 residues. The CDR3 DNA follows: TGTGCCAGCAGCCGGACTGAGAACACCGGGGAGCTGTTTTTT. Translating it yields CASSRTENTGELFF.

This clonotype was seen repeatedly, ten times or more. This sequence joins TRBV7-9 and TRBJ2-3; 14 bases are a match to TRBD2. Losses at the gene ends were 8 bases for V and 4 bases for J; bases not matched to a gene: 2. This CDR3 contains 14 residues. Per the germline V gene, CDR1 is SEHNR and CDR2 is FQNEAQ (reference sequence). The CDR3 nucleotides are TGTGCCAGCTCGACTAGCGGGAGGGCAGATACGCAGTATTTT. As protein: CASSTSGRADTQYF. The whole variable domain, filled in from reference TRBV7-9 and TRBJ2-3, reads DTGVSQNPRHKITKRGQNVTFRCDPISEHNRLYWYRQTLGQGPEFLTYFQNEAQLEKSRLLSDRFSAERPKGSFSTLEIQRTEQGDSAMYLCASSTSGRADTQYFGPGTRLTVL.

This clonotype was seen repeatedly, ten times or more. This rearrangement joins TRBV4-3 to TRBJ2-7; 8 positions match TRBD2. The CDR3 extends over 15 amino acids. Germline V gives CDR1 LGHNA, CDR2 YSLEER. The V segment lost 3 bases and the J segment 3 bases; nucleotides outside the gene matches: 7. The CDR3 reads CASSHRSGIYYEQYF. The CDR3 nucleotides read TGCGCCAGCAGCCACCGTAGCGGGATTTACTACGAGCAGTACTTC.

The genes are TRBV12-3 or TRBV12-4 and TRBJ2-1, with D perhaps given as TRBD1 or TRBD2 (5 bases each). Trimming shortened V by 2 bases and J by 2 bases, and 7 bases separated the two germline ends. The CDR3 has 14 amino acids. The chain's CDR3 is CASSLPGPYNEQFF. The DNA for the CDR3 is TGTGCCAGCAGTTTACCGGGACCCTACAATGAGCAGTTCTTC.

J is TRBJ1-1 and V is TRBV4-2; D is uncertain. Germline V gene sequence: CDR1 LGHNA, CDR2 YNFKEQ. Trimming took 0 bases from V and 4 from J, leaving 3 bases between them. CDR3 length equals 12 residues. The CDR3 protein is CASSQDGTEAFF. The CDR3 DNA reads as TGTGCCAGCAGCCAAGATGGCACTGAAGCTTTCTTT.

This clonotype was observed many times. As DNA, the CDR3 is TGCGCCAGCAGCCAAGAGCTATCGGCACGATCGTTAAACATTCAGTACTTC. Residues: CASSQELSARSLNIQYF. This chain connects TRBV4-3 to TRBJ2-4; D is uncertain. The CDR3 runs to 17 residues. Between the trimmed V and J ends, which lost 0 bases and 6 bases, there was a span of 18 bases. Germline values: CDR1 LGHNA, CDR2 YSLEER.

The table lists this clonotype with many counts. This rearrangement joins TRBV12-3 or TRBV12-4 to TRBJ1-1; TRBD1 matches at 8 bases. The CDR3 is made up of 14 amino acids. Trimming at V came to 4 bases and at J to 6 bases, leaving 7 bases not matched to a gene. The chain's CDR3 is CASSSGQGTPEAFF. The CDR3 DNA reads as TGTGCCAGCAGTTCCGGACAGGGAACCCCTGAAGCTTTCTTT.

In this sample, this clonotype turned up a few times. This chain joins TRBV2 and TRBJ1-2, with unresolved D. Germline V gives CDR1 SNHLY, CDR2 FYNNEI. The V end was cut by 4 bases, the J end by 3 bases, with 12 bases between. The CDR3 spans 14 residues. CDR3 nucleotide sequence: TGTGCCAGCAGTGTCACCAGCTGTGACTATGGCTACACCTTC. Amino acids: CASSVTSCDYGYTF.

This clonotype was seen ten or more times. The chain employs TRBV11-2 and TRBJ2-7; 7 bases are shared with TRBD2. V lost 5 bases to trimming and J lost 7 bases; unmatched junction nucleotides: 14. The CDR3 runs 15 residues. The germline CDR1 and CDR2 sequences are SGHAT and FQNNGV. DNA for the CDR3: TGTGCCAGCAGCACCCGGACTAGAGGTTGGGGGGAGCAGTACTTC. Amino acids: CASSTRTRGWGEQYF.

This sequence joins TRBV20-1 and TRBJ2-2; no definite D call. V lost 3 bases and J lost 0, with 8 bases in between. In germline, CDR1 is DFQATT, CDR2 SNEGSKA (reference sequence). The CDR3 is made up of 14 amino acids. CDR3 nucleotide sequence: TGCAGTGCTAGGGCTCTAGCGAACACCGGGGAGCTGTTTTTT. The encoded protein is CSARALANTGELFF.

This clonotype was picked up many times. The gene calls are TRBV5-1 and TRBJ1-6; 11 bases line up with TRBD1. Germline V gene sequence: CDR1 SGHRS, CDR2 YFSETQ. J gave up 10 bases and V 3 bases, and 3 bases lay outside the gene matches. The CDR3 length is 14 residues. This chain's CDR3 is CASSWGQGGSPLHF. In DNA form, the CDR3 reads TGCGCCAGCAGCTGGGGACAGGGGGGGTCACCCCTCCACTTT.

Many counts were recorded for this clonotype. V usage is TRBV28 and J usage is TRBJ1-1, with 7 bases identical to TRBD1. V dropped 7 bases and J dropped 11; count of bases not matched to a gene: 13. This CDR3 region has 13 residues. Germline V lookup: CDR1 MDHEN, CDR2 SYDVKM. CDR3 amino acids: CASNKGAYLGAFF. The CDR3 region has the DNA TGTGCCAGCAACAAGGGGGCGTATCTGGGCGCTTTCTTT.

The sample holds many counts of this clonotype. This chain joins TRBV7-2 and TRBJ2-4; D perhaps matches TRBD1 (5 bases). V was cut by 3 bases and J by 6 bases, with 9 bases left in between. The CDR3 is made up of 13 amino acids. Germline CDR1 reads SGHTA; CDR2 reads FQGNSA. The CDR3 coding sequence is TGTGCCAGCAGCTTCGACAGCCTAAACATTCAGTACTTC. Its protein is CASSFDSLNIQYF.

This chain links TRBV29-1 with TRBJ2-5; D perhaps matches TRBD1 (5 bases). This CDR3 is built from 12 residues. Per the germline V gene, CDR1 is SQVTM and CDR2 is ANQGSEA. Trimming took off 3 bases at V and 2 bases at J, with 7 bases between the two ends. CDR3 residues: CSVDRDQETQYF. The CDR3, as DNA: TGCAGCGTTGACAGGGATCAAGAGACCCAGTACTTC.

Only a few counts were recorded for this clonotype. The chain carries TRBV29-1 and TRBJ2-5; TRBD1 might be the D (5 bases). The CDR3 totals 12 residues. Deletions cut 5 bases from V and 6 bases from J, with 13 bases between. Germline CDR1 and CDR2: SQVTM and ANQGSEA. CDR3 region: CSVYQGSKTQYF. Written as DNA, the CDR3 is TGCAGCGTTTATCAGGGATCAAAGACCCAGTACTTC. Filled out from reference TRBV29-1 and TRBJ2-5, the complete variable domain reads SAVISQKPSRDICQRGTSLTIQCQVDSQVTMMFWYRQQPGQSLTLIATANQGSEATYESGFVIDKFPISRPNLTFSTLTVSNMSPEDSSIYLCSVYQGSKTQYFGPGTRLLVL.

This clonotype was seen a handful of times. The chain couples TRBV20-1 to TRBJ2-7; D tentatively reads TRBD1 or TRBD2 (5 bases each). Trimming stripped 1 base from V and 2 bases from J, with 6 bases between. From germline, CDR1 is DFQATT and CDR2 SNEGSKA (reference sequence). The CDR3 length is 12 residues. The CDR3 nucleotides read TGCAGTGCTAGAGCGGGACCCTACGAGCAGTACTTC. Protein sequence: CSARAGPYEQYF.

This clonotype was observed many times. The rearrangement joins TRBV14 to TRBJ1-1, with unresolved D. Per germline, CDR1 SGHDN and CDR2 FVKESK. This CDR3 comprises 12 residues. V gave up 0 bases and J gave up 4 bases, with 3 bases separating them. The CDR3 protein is CASSQEATEAFF. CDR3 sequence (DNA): TGTGCCAGCAGCCAAGAGGCCACTGAAGCTTTCTTT.

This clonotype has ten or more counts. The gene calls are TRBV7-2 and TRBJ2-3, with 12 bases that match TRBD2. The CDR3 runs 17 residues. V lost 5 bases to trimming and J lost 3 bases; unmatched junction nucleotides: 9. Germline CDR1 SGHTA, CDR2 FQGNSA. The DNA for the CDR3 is TGTGCCAGCAGCACCCGACTAGCGGGAGATCGGACAGATACGCAGTATTTT. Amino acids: CASSTRLAGDRTDTQYF. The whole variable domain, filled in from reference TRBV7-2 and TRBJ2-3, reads GAGVSQSPSNKVTEKGKDVELRCDPISGHTALYWYRQSLGQGLEFLIYFQGNSAPDKSGLPSDRFSAERTGGSVSTLTIQRTQQEDSAVYLCASSTRLAGDRTDTQYFGPGTRLTVL.

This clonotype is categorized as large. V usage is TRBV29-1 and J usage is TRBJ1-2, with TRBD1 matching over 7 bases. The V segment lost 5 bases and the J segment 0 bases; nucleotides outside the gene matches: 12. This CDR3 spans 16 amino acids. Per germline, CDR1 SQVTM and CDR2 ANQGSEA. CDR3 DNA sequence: TGCAGCGTTTCAGCAGGGGGGGGATCCCCTAACTATGGCTACACCTTC. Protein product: CSVSAGGGSPNYGYTF.

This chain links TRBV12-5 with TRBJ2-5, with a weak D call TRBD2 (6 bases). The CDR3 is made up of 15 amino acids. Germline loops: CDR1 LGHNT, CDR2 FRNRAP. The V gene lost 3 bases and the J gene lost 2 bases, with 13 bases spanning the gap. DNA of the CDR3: TGTGCTAGTGGTTTAACGGGGGATCTACAAGAGACCCAGTACTTC. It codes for CASGLTGDLQETQYF.